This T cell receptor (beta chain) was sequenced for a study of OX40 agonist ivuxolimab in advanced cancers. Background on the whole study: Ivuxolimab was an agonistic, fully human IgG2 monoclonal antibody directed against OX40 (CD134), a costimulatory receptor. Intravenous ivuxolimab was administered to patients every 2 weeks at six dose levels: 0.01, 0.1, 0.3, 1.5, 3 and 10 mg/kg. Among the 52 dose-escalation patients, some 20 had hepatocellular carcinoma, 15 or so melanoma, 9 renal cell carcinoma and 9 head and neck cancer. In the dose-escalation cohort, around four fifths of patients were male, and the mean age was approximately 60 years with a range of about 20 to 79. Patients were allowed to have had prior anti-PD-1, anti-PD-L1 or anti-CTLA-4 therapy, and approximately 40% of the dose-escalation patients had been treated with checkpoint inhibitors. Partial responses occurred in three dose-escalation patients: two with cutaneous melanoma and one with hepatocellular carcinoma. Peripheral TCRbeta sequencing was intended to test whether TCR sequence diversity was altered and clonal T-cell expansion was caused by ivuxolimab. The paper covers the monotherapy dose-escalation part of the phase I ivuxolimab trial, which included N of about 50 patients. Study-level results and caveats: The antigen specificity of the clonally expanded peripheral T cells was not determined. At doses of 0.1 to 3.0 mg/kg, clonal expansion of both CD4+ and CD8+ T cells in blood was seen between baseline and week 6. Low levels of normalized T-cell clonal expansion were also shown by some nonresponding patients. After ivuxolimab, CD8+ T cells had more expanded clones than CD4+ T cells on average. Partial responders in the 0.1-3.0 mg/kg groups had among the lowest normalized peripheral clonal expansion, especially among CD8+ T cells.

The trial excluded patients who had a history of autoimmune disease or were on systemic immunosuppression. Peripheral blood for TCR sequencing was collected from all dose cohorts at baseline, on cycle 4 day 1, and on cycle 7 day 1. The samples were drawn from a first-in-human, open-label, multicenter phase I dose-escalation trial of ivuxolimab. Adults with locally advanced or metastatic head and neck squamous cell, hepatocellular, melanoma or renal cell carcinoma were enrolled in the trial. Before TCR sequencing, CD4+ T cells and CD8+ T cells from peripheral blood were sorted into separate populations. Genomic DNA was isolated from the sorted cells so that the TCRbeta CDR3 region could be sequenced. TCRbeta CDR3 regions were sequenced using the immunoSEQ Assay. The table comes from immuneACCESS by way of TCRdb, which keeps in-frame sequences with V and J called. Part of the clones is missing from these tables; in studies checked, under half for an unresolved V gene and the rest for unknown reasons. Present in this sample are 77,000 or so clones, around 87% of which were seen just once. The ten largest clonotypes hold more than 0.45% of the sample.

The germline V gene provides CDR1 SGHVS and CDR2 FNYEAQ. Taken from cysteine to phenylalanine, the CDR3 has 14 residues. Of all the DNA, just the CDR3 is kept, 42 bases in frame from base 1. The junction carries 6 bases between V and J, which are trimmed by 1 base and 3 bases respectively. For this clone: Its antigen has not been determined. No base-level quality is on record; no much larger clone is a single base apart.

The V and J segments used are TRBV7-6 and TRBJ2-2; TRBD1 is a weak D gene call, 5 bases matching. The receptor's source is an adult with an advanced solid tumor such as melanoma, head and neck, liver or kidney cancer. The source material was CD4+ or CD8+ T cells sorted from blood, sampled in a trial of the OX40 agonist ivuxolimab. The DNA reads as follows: TGTGCCAGCAGCTTAGAGGGGTACACCGGGGAGCTGTTTTTT. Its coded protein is CASSLEGYTGELFF.